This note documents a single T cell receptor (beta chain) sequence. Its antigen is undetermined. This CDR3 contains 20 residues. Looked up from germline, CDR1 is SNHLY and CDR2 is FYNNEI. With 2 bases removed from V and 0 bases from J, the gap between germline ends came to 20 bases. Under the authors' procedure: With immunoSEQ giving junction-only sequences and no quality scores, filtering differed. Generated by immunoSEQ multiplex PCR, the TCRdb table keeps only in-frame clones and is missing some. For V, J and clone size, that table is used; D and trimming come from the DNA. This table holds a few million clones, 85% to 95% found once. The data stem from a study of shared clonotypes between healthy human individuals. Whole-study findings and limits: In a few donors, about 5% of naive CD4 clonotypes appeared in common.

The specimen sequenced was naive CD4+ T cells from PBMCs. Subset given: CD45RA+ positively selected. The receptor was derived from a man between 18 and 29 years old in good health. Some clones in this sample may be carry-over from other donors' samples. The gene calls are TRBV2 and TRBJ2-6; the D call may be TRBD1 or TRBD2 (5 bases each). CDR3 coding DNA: TGTGCCAGCAGTGAAATAGTGAGGGGACCGGCAGGCTCTGGGGCCAACGTCCTGACTTTC. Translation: CASSEIVRGPAGSGANVLTF.